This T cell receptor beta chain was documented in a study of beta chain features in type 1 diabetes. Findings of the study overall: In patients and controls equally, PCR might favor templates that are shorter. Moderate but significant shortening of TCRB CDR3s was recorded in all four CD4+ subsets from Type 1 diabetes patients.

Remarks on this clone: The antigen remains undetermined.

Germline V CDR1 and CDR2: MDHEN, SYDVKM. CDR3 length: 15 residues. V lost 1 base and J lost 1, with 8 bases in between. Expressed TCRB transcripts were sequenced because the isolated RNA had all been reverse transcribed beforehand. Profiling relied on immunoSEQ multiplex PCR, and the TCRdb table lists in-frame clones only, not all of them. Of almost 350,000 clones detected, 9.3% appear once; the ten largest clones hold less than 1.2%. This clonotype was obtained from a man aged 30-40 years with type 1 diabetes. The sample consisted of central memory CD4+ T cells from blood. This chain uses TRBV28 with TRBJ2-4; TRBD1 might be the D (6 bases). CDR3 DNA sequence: TGTGCCAGCAGTTTATCCGACAGGGCCAAAAACATTCAGTACTTC. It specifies CASSLSDRAKNIQYF. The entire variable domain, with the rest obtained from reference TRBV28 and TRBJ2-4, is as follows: DVKVTQSSRYLVKRTGEKVFLECVQDMDHENMFWYRQDPGLGLRLIYFSYDVKMKEKGDIPEGYSVSREKKERFSLILESASTNQTSMYLCASSLSDRAKNIQYFGAGTRLSVL.